The 20 T cell receptor beta chains reported below all come from one sample, sequenced in a study of blood T cell repertoires in COVID-19. The assay was immunoSEQ multiplex PCR, and TCRdb's table has in-frame clones only and misses some. This sample has 130,000 or so clones; approximately 85% occur once, and the top ten carry around 10%. The source material was peripheral blood. Receptor source: a human donor in a cohort sampled during active COVID-19.

The rearrangement uses TRBV6-6 and TRBJ1-5, with no clear D. V lost 2 bases, J lost 11 bases, and 10 bases lay in between. Germline V gene sequence: CDR1 MNHNY, CDR2 SVGAGI (reference sequence). The CDR3 extends over 12 amino acids. The CDR3 DNA is TGTGCCAGCAGTTACGAACTCCAATCCCAGCATTTT. The encoded protein is CASSYELQSQHF.

The chain joins TRBV21-1 to TRBJ1-5. TRBV21-1 is a pseudogene segment. The CDR3 loop spans 11 amino acids. The CDR3 nucleotides are TGTGCCAGCACCAAATGTAAGCCCCAGCATTTT. Amino acids: CASTKCKPQHF.

The chain uses TRBV19 and TRBJ1-5; TRBD1 might be the D (5 bases). Germline V gives CDR1 LNHDA, CDR2 SQIVND (reference sequence). The CDR3 runs to 13 residues. Trimming left V 5 bases short and J 7 bases short, with 12 bases between. CDR3 sequence (DNA): TGTGCCAGTAGTCAGCCGGGGGAGCAGCCCCAGCATTTT. Encoded protein: CASSQPGEQPQHF. Supplemented by reference TRBV19 and TRBJ1-5, the full variable domain reads DGGITQSPKYLFRKEGQNVTLSCEQNLNHDAMYWYRQDPGQGLRLIYYSQIVNDFQKGDIAEGYSVSREKKESFPLTVTSAQKNPTAFYLCASSQPGEQPQHFGDGTRLSIL.

The chain recombines TRBV5-1 with TRBJ2-7, with 7 nucleotides matching TRBD1. The CDR3 totals 16 residues. V lost 0 bases, J lost 2 bases, and 8 bases stayed unmatched. Germline-derived CDR1 and CDR2 are SGHRS and YFSETQ. Here the CDR3 reads CASSLGGQPTTYEQYF. As DNA, the CDR3 is TGCGCCAGCAGCTTGGGGGGACAGCCAACTACCTACGAGCAGTACTTC. Full variable domain (rest looked up from reference TRBV5-1 and TRBJ2-7): KAGVTQTPRYLIKTRGQQVTLSCSPISGHRSVSWYQQTPGQGLQFLFEYFSETQRNKGNFPGRFSGRQFSNSRSEMNVSTLELGDSALYLCASSLGGQPTTYEQYFGPGTRLTVT.

This clone was picked up a small number of times. This chain connects TRBV5-1 to TRBJ2-5, with D perhaps matching TRBD1 (7 bases). This CDR3 contains 15 residues. Trimming removed 4 bases at V and 2 bases at J, with 15 bases between. Germline loops: CDR1 SGHRS, CDR2 YFSETQ. CDR3 loop: CASSPEQGRQETQYF. The CDR3 bases are TGCGCCAGCAGCCCTGAACAGGGGAGGCAAGAGACCCAGTACTTC.

The chain carries TRBV19 and TRBJ2-2, with a weak D call TRBD2 (6 bases). V gave up 3 bases and J gave up 0 bases, with 11 bases separating them. Germline assignment: CDR1 LNHDA and CDR2 SQIVND (reference sequence). The CDR3 is 16 residues long. Written as DNA, the CDR3 is TGTGCCAGTAGTATTTTTGGGGGGTCGAACACCGGGGAGCTGTTTTTT. This codes for CASSIFGGSNTGELFF.

The chain couples TRBV7-9 to TRBJ2-5; D is undetermined. This CDR3 has 15 residues. Per the germline V gene, CDR1 is SEHNR and CDR2 is FQNEAQ (reference sequence). Trimming cost V 0 bases and J 0 bases, with 8 bases left between them. CDR3 amino acids: CASSLASSYQETQYF. The DNA of the CDR3 is TGTGCCAGCAGCTTAGCTTCCTCGTACCAAGAGACCCAGTACTTC. The full variable domain, completed using reference TRBV7-9 and TRBJ2-5, is DTGVSQNPRHKITKRGQNVTFRCDPISEHNRLYWYRQTLGQGPEFLTYFQNEAQLEKSRLLSDRFSAERPKGSFSTLEIQRTEQGDSAMYLCASSLASSYQETQYFGPGTRLLVL.

The chain recombines TRBV19 with TRBJ2-7; 7 nucleotides agree with TRBD1. V trimming: 8 bases; J trimming: 0 bases; junction bases outside the gene matches: 4. Germline assignment: CDR1 LNHDA and CDR2 SQIVND (reference sequence). This CDR3 has 13 residues. The CDR3 DNA reads as TGTGCCAGTGCCCGGGACAGCTCCTACGAGCAGTACTTC. Translating gives CASARDSSYEQYF.

The chain links TRBV27 to TRBJ1-2; D gene unclear. Looked up from germline, CDR1 is MNHEY and CDR2 is SMNVEV (reference sequence). V was trimmed by 6 bases and J by 3 bases, leaving 14 bases between them. CDR3 length: 14 residues. CDR3 in DNA: TGTGCCAGCAGCACGTCTAATGGGCACTATGGCTACACCTTC. Translating gives CASSTSNGHYGYTF.

The rearrangement links TRBV2 to TRBJ1-3; tentatively, D is TRBD1 (6 bases). The germline V gene has CDR1 SNHLY and CDR2 FYNNEI. The CDR3 is 15 residues long. Trimming cost V 4 bases and J 4 bases, with 14 bases left between them. The CDR3 sequence is CASSASRGTGNTIYF. The CDR3 nucleotides are TGTGCCAGCAGTGCTTCCAGGGGAACGGGAAACACCATATATTTT.

The rearrangement joins TRBV6-5 to TRBJ2-5, with D perhaps TRBD2 (6 bases). The germline gives CDR1 MNHEY, CDR2 SVGAGI. Trimming removed 2 bases at V and 2 bases at J, with 12 bases between. There are 15 residues in the CDR3. Written as DNA, the CDR3 is TGTGCCAGCAGTTACAACATGGGGGGTCAAGAGACCCAGTACTTC. It specifies CASSYNMGGQETQYF.

The J gene is TRBJ1-4, the V gene TRBV20-1; the D is unclear. This CDR3 has 11 amino acids. Germline CDR1 reads DFQATT; CDR2 reads SNEGSKA (reference sequence). V dropped 5 bases and J dropped 8 bases, with 9 bases sitting between them. The chain's CDR3 is CSAPEFEKLFF. CDR3 DNA sequence: TGCAGTGCTCCGGAGTTCGAAAAACTGTTTTTT.

The chain couples TRBV19 to TRBJ2-7; 8 nucleotides agree with TRBD1. The CDR3 spans 15 residues. The J segment lost 3 bases and the V segment lost 1 base, leaving 5 bases of the junction unmatched. Germline CDR1 is LNHDA and CDR2 is SQIVND (reference sequence). CDR3 sequence reads: CASSIGTGTGYEQYF. The CDR3 nucleotides are TGTGCCAGTAGTATAGGGACAGGGACCGGCTACGAGCAGTACTTC. The complete variable domain, with remaining parts taken from reference TRBV19 and TRBJ2-7, reads DGGITQSPKYLFRKEGQNVTLSCEQNLNHDAMYWYRQDPGQGLRLIYYSQIVNDFQKGDIAEGYSVSREKKESFPLTVTSAQKNPTAFYLCASSIGTGTGYEQYFGPGTRLTVT.

The rearrangement links TRBV5-1 to TRBJ1-1; TRBD1 is a possible D gene (6 bases). This CDR3 region has 16 residues. The V gene lost 4 bases and the J gene lost 1 base, with 17 bases spanning the gap. CDR1 is SGHRS, CDR2 YFSETQ, per germline. CDR3 region: CASSHDRLGGNTEAFF. The CDR3 bases are TGCGCCAGCAGCCACGACAGGCTTGGAGGGAACACTGAAGCTTTCTTT. The entire variable domain, with the rest obtained from reference TRBV5-1 and TRBJ1-1, is as follows: KAGVTQTPRYLIKTRGQQVTLSCSPISGHRSVSWYQQTPGQGLQFLFEYFSETQRNKGNFPGRFSGRQFSNSRSEMNVSTLELGDSALYLCASSHDRLGGNTEAFFGQGTRLTVV.

This clone has only a few counts. The genes are TRBV14 and TRBJ1-6, with 10 bases fitting TRBD1. V dropped 4 bases and J dropped 0; count of bases not matched to a gene: 6. Germline loops: CDR1 SGHDN, CDR2 FVKESK. This CDR3 has 18 amino acids. The CDR3 DNA follows: TGTGCCAGCAGCCCCGGGACAGGGGCAAGCTCCTATAATTCACCCCTCCACTTT. Protein product: CASSPGTGASSYNSPLHF. The variable domain in full, completed from reference TRBV14 and TRBJ1-6, reads EAGVTQFPSHSVIEKGQTVTLRCDPISGHDNLYWYRRVMGKEIKFLLHFVKESKQDESGMPNNRFLAERTGGTYSTLKVQPAELEDSGVYFCASSPGTGASSYNSPLHFGNGTRLTVT.

V gene TRBV4-2 combines with J gene TRBJ2-5; 13 bases are a match to TRBD2. CDR1 is LGHNA and CDR2 is YNFKEQ in the germline V gene. The ends lost 0 bases at V and 2 bases at J; junction bases unmatched: 9. CDR3 length: 19 amino acids. CDR3 bases: TGTGCCAGCAGCCAAGAAGGGACTAGCGGGGCCGCGGGGCAAGAGACCCAGTACTTC. Amino acids: CASSQEGTSGAAGQETQYF.

The chain links TRBV19 to TRBJ2-5; D is unclear. The germline CDR1 and CDR2 sequences are LNHDA and SQIVND (reference sequence). The CDR3 is 13 amino acids. V was clipped by 3 bases and J by 2 bases, with 7 bases between them. The CDR3 DNA reads as TGTGCCAGTAGTATGATCGGGCAAGAGACCCAGTACTTC. It codes for CASSMIGQETQYF.

This clone was counted once. At one end the junction does not follow the germline gene, possibly because of a read error. The chain has TRBV5-4 and TRBJ2-1; D uncertain. CDR1 is SGHNT and CDR2 is YYREEE in the germline V gene (reference sequence). CDR3 length equals 15 residues. The CDR3 protein is CAGSSEANSYNEQFF. In nucleotides, the CDR3 is TGTGCCGGCAGCAGCGAGGCGAACTCCTACAATGAGCAGTTCTTC.

The chain is built from TRBV19 and TRBJ2-7; TRBD1 agrees at 8 bases. V dropped 5 bases and J dropped 7; count of bases not matched to a gene: 7. This CDR3 is 13 amino acids long. The germline V gene has CDR1 LNHDA and CDR2 SQIVND (reference sequence). CDR3 nucleotides: TGTGCCAGTAGTTCAGGACAGGGTGAGGAGCAGTACTTC. Encoded protein: CASSSGQGEEQYF.

This clone occurred once. The gene calls are TRBV5-4 and TRBJ1-1; 7 bases agree with TRBD1. V lost 0 bases to trimming and J lost 0 bases; unmatched junction nucleotides: 5. The CDR3 covers 16 residues. Germline CDR1 is SGHNT and CDR2 is YYREEE (reference sequence). For the CDR3, the DNA is TGTGCCAGCAGCTTGGGGCTCACAGGGGTGAACACTGAAGCTTTCTTT. It encodes CASSLGLTGVNTEAFF.